This entry describes one T cell receptor (beta chain). This CDR3 has 16 amino acids. Trimming pared 1 base from V and 0 bases from J, leaving 12 bases between. The germline V gene has CDR1 SGHTA and CDR2 FQGTGA. Primers used in a second PCR of about 6 to 11 cycles were a sample-barcoded 5' primer and a J-beta primer mix. TCRdb fed the 5' RACE reads into MiXCR, producing one record per CDR3 protein. There are roughly 560,000 distinct CDR3 sequences in the sample; 24% occur only once, and roughly 9.4% lies in the top ten. The data are from a study of blood T cells in healthy people across ages. This same sample was also part of a study on T cells of mothers and their children.

The gene calls are TRBV7-3 and TRBJ1-1; no definite D call. This clonotype was obtained from a boy aged 5-17 years in good health. Material: blood. CDR3 sequence: CASSLMGVIMNTEAFF. In DNA form, the CDR3 reads TGTGCCAGCAGCTTAATGGGTGTGATAATGAACACTGAAGCTTTCTTT.